A selection of T cell receptor beta chains follows, all from one sample in a study of T cell responses to AZD1222 COVID-19 vaccine. Libraries were prepared by immunoSEQ multiplex PCR; TCRdb keeps only in-frame clonotypes and omits some of them. The table has fewer than 200,000 clones, 90% to 95% seen once. Here the sequenced sample was peripheral blood, taken 28 days after the second AZD1222 dose. All receptors derive from an adult who received the AZD1222 COVID-19 vaccine. The CDR3 runs from the conserved cysteine through the conserved F or W.

V,J,CDR3
TRBV9,TRBJ2-3,CASSVGGQSPGDTQYF
TRBV5-4,TRBJ1-5,CASSLFERNNQPQHF
TRBV7-9,TRBJ2-7,CASSLTGGQGVYEQYF
TRBV27,TRBJ1-6,CASSLQQGGASPLHF
TRBV5-6,TRBJ1-4,CASSFRGRPNEKLFF
TRBV7-2,TRBJ1-2,CASSLGGTAGHYGYTF
TRBV6-6,TRBJ1-3,CASRGQGYGNTIYF
TRBV24-1,TRBJ2-3,CATSDLDRDTQYF
TRBV5-1,TRBJ1-4,CASSLAATGVEKLFF
TRBV12-3/TRBV12-4,TRBJ2-7,CASSPLLGEQYF
TRBV18,TRBJ1-5,CASSQEAVSNQPQHF
TRBV2,TRBJ2-2,CASSPWGELFF
TRBV7-3,TRBJ2-3,CASSLTQGTTDTQYF
TRBV6-5,TRBJ1-6,CASSYDRDSPLHF
TRBV29-1,TRBJ1-4,CSVGGVEKLFF
TRBV7-9,TRBJ2-1,CASSLLAGGAYNEQFF
TRBV13,TRBJ2-6,CASSAPGQALSGANVLTF
TRBV11-2,TRBJ2-7,CASSSQGYEQYF
TRBV2,TRBJ2-1,CASSLGAYNEQFF
TRBV18,TRBJ2-3,CASLTPSTDTQYF